Given below is one T cell receptor (beta chain) in context. Its antigen is not yet known. The read is 3 residues too short to cover the CDR3 end, so that end is filled in from the germline J gene. The label giving this sample's treatment or condition can be read as: autologous CTL019 cells: CD19 CAR with 4-1BB and CD3 zeta domains. TCR zeta and 4-1BB costimulatory signaling domains were built into the CD19 CAR. T cells for CTL019 manufacturing were collected from peripheral blood by means of leukapheresis. The DNeasy Blood and Tissue Kit was used to extract genomic DNA from pre-infusion T cells, peripheral blood, or sorted post-infusion T cells. This sample was included in a study of TET2 disruption in CD19-targeted CAR T cells listed by TCRdb under 2018. Regarding the research as a whole: Sample numbers were set by the original clinical trial design and sample availability, with no additional inclusion criteria.

The germline V gene provides CDR1 SGHNT and CDR2 YENEEA. Deletion took 5 bases off V and 1 base off J, with a span of 8 bases between the germline ends. From cysteine to phenylalanine, the CDR3 is 13 amino acids long. Only the CDR3 bases that were read are kept: 30 of them, in frame from base 1. The immunoSEQ assay was used to perform TCR beta chain deep sequencing. In the authors' own workflow: Only productive TCR beta rearrangements were used to calculate clonotype frequencies. TCRdb mirrors the immuneACCESS table, restricted to in-frame sequences. Some clones are absent from its copies; in checked studies, under half trace to an unresolved V gene, and the reason for the others is unknown. From that table come the V and J calls and clone size; the DNA was used to work out D and trimming. For this sample, the table gives 25,000 to 30,000 clones. The ten largest clones capture roughly 1.9% of the sample.

Summary of the overall study and its limitations: Conclusions about the patient's CAR T cells rested on extensive analysis of a single subject.

This TCR derives from a man aged 65 to 85 with chronic lymphocytic leukemia. Source: CD8- CAR+ T cells sorted from cultured blood T cells, taken for CD19 CAR T cell therapy. The cell subset or site label here, explained by the study, means: CD8-negative CAR-positive T cells from the infusion product. The chain was built from TRBV11-3 and TRBJ2-5; the D segment could be TRBD1, given 6 matching bases. The CDR3 DNA, read in part, is TGTGCCAGCAGCAGGACAGTCCAAGAGACC. The resulting protein is CASSRTVQET. The whole CDR3 sequence reads CASSRTVQETQYF.